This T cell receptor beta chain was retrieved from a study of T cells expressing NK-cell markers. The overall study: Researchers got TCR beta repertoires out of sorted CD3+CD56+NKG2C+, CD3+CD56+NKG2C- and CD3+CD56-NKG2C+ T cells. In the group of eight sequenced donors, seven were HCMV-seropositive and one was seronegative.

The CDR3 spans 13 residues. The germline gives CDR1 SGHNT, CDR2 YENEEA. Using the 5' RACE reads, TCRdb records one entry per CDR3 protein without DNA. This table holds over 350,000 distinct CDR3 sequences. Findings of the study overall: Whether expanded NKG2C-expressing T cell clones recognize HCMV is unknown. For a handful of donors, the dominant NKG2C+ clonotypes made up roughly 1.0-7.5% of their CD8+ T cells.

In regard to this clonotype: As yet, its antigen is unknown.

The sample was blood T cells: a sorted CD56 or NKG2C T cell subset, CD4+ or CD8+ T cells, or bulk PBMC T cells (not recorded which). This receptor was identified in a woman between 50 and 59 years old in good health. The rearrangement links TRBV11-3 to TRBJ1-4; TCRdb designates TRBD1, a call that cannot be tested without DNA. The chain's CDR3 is CASSGQGAEKLFF.